The 11 T cell receptor beta chains below come from one sample, sequenced in a study of T cell changes during pregnancy in multiple sclerosis. Profiling relied on immunoSEQ multiplex PCR, and the TCRdb table lists in-frame clones only, not all of them. Of about 100,000 clones listed, about nine tenths are singletons. Here the sequenced sample was peripheral blood, taken after pregnancy. The source of these receptors is a female donor with multiple sclerosis, enrolled in a pregnancy study.

V and J are TRBV30 and TRBJ1-4, with 8 bases that match TRBD1. Germline loops: CDR1 GTSNPN, CDR2 SVGIG (reference sequence). This CDR3 has 15 amino acids. With V trimmed by 2 bases and J by 8 bases, 10 bases remained unmatched. The CDR3 DNA follows: TGTGCCTGGAGTCCAACCGGGACAGGCGTCGAAAAACTGTTTTTT. Protein sequence: CAWSPTGTGVEKLFF. Full variable domain (rest looked up from reference TRBV30 and TRBJ1-4): SQTIHQWPATLVQPVGSPLSLECTVEGTSNPNLYWYRQAAGRGLQLLFYSVGIGQISSEVPQNLSASRPQDRQFILSSKKLLLSDSGFYLCAWSPTGTGVEKLFFGSGTQLSVL.

This clone was detected only once. This CDR3 is CASSPPGQNYGYTF. Written as DNA, the CDR3 is TGTGCCAGCAGCCCCCCGGGACAGAACTATGGCTACACCTTC. This chain connects TRBV7-2 to TRBJ1-2; 7 nucleotides agree with TRBD1. The CDR3 is 14 residues long. Germline loops: CDR1 SGHTA, CDR2 FQGNSA. Trimming removed 5 bases from V and 2 bases from J; junction bases left unmatched: 5.

J is TRBJ2-5 and V is TRBV5-1; 14 positions agree with TRBD2. The CDR3 totals 18 residues. V gave up 6 bases and J gave up 5 bases; unmatched junction bases: 15. From germline, CDR1 is SGHRS and CDR2 YFSETQ. DNA of the CDR3: TGCGCCAGCATACCAGGGACTAGCGGGGGAGTCCCTCTTGAGACCCAGTACTTC. Encoded protein: CASIPGTSGGVPLETQYF.

This clone occurred a few times. The chain couples TRBV4-1 to TRBJ1-3; D possibly corresponds to TRBD1 (5 bases). CDR1 and CDR2 from the germline V gene are MGHRA and YSYEKL. The CDR3 loop spans 15 amino acids. Trimming shortened V by 1 base and J by 0 bases, and 7 bases separated the two germline ends. The CDR3 region is CASSQGQISGNTIYF. The CDR3 DNA reads TGCGCCAGCAGCCAAGGACAGATCTCTGGAAACACCATATATTTT.

This chain joins TRBV2 and TRBJ1-4; D is perhaps TRBD1 (6 bases). CDR3 length: 16 amino acids. Germline loops: CDR1 SNHLY, CDR2 FYNNEI. Trimming took 6 bases from V and 2 from J, leaving 16 bases between them. CDR3 region: CASRKTGPRTNEKLFF. The CDR3 DNA is TGTGCCAGCAGAAAAACAGGGCCCCGCACTAATGAAAAACTGTTTTTT.

This rearrangement joins TRBV5-6 to TRBJ1-1; D is unresolved. Trimming stripped 4 bases from V and 3 bases from J, with 16 bases between. CDR1 is SGHDT, CDR2 YYEEEE, per germline. This CDR3 comprises 15 residues. CDR3 sequence: CASSPWGGMDTEAFF. The CDR3 nucleotides read TGTGCCAGCAGCCCCTGGGGAGGGATGGACACTGAAGCTTTCTTT.

This clone appeared a single time. This sequence joins TRBV16 and TRBJ1-1; TRBD1 might be the D (5 bases). The V gene's germline CDR1 is KGHSY and CDR2 FQNENV. The CDR3 length is 13 residues. Trimming cost V 1 base and J 7 bases, with 10 bases left between them. As DNA, the CDR3 is TGTGCCAGCAGCCAATTGGGGCAGCTTGAAGCTTTCTTT. Its protein product is CASSQLGQLEAFF.

This chain joins TRBV5-1 and TRBJ2-1; 7 positions match TRBD1. V was pared by 1 base and J by 0 bases, with 7 bases of the junction left unmatched. This CDR3 contains 17 residues. CDR1 is SGHRS, CDR2 YFSETQ, per germline. The CDR3 here is CASSLWGGDSSYNEQFF. In nucleotides, the CDR3 is TGCGCCAGCAGCTTGTGGGGTGGGGACAGCTCCTACAATGAGCAGTTCTTC.

V usage is TRBV11-3 and J usage is TRBJ2-5; 8 nucleotides agree with TRBD2. CDR3 length equals 14 residues. Germline assignment: CDR1 SGHNT and CDR2 YENEEA. Trimming cost V 5 bases and J 5 bases; bases outside gene matches: 7. For the CDR3, the DNA is TGTGCCAGCAGCGACGAACTAGCGGAGGAGACCCAGTACTTC. Translating it yields CASSDELAEETQYF.

The sample holds a few counts of this clone. Here the CDR3 reads CASSGQGDYEKLFF. CDR3 in DNA: TGTGCCAGCAGCGGACAGGGGGATTATGAAAAACTGTTTTTT. This chain links TRBV6-1 with TRBJ1-4, with 10 positions matching TRBD1. CDR3 length: 14 residues. V lost 6 bases to trimming and J lost 6 bases; unmatched junction nucleotides: 4. The germline V gene has CDR1 MNHNS and CDR2 SASEGT.

The genes are TRBV15 and TRBJ2-5, with D uncertain. Between the trimmed V and J ends, which lost 0 bases and 2 bases, there was a span of 7 bases. The CDR3 is made up of 14 amino acids. The germline V gene has CDR1 LNHNV and CDR2 YYDKDF (reference sequence). The CDR3 DNA follows: TGTGCCACCAGCAGAGAGACACCTCAAGAGACCCAGTACTTC. Its translation: CATSRETPQETQYF.